These T cell receptor beta chains were read from a single sample in a study of T cells after yellow fever vaccination. TCRdb fed the 5' RACE reads into MiXCR, producing one record per CDR3 protein. Of around 320,000 distinct CDR3 sequences listed, around 4.3% are singletons. The sample was PBMCs, taken 15 days after the yellow fever booster vaccination. These TCRs come from a man between 18 and 35 years old who received the YFV17D yellow fever vaccine. Both conserved end residues are part of each CDR3.

v_call: TRBV7-2
j_call: TRBJ2-1
cdr3_aa: CASSPKNNEQFF

v_call: TRBV7-2
j_call: TRBJ1-1
cdr3_aa: CASSLDPVMNTEAFF

v_call: TRBV5-1
j_call: TRBJ2-4
cdr3_aa: CASSLGAMKNIQYF

v_call: TRBV5-6
j_call: TRBJ2-7
cdr3_aa: CASSFRTADYEQYF

v_call: TRBV5-1
j_call: TRBJ2-7
cdr3_aa: CASSLVVSGVYEQYF

v_call: TRBV5-6
j_call: TRBJ2-2
cdr3_aa: CASSLRRNTGELFF

v_call: TRBV18
j_call: TRBJ1-1
cdr3_aa: CASSPQRFNTEAFF

v_call: TRBV5-1
j_call: TRBJ1-2
cdr3_aa: CASSYGQGYGYTF

v_call: TRBV10-3
j_call: TRBJ2-5
cdr3_aa: CAISFSEAVQETQYF

v_call: TRBV12-3/TRBV12-4
j_call: TRBJ2-5
cdr3_aa: CASRIAGLETQYF

v_call: TRBV7-2
j_call: TRBJ2-4
cdr3_aa: CASSAQSGAGLDIQYF

v_call: TRBV28
j_call: TRBJ2-3
cdr3_aa: CASSFLAGTDTQYF

v_call: TRBV20-1
j_call: TRBJ2-1
cdr3_aa: CSANSGGAWGEQFF

v_call: TRBV5-1
j_call: TRBJ2-5
cdr3_aa: CASSSIAGGQETQYF

v_call: TRBV6-5
j_call: TRBJ2-5
cdr3_aa: CASSYSNTGQETQYF

v_call: TRBV7-7
j_call: TRBJ2-5
cdr3_aa: CASSPPKGYETQYF

v_call: TRBV5-1
j_call: TRBJ2-3
cdr3_aa: CASSLEGQSADTQYF

v_call: TRBV5-1
j_call: TRBJ2-3
cdr3_aa: CASSLAAEGTQYF

v_call: TRBV25-1
j_call: TRBJ1-6
cdr3_aa: CASSYGSPLHF

v_call: TRBV4-2
j_call: TRBJ2-3
cdr3_aa: CASSQDVVGLGIQDTQYF

v_call: TRBV7-9
j_call: TRBJ2-1
cdr3_aa: CASSPTTGHEQFF

v_call: TRBV24-1
j_call: TRBJ2-3
cdr3_aa: CATSDAKAGHTDTQYF

v_call: TRBV12-3/TRBV12-4
j_call: TRBJ2-3
cdr3_aa: CASSPNINTQYF

v_call: TRBV20-1
j_call: TRBJ1-2
cdr3_aa: CSARDYRAPANYGYTF

v_call: TRBV6-1
j_call: TRBJ2-3
cdr3_aa: CASRAGWSTDTQYF

v_call: TRBV4-3
j_call: TRBJ2-2
cdr3_aa: CASRKGAASNTGELFF

v_call: TRBV4-1
j_call: TRBJ1-6
cdr3_aa: CASSQDLRGRSPLHF

v_call: TRBV12-3/TRBV12-4
j_call: TRBJ1-5
cdr3_aa: CASSYNRWGEPQHF

v_call: TRBV6-5
j_call: TRBJ2-4
cdr3_aa: CASSQHLAKNIQYF

v_call: TRBV20-1
j_call: TRBJ2-5
cdr3_aa: CSARDRTSFEETQYF

v_call: TRBV12-3/TRBV12-4
j_call: TRBJ2-2
cdr3_aa: CASSFIPPGSNTGELFF

v_call: TRBV30
j_call: TRBJ2-7
cdr3_aa: CAWSVVGTGDEQYF

v_call: TRBV4-2
j_call: TRBJ2-3
cdr3_aa: CASSQGRTSGSDTQYF

v_call: TRBV9
j_call: TRBJ2-5
cdr3_aa: CASSTREGTQYF